This T cell receptor (beta chain) originates from a study of early stage breast cancer tumors. Study as a whole: Of some 17 invasive breast tumors, about a dozen were hormone receptor-positive, HER2-negative. Whole-study findings and limits: Unsorted bulk genomic DNA sequencing lacked pairing and functional marker data. Most shared enriched TCRB sequences were commonly generated ones.

The CDR3 has 14 residues. The V gene's germline CDR1 is KGHSH and CDR2 LQKENI. V dropped 3 bases and J dropped 1; count of bases not matched to a gene: 3. This clone was counted between two and nine times. Its antigen is not identified. Profiling relied on immunoSEQ multiplex PCR, and the TCRdb table lists in-frame clones only, not all of them. The sample includes about 30,000 clones, 72% of them seen just once. The sequence was collected from a person in their fifties with breast cancer. The source material was blood. J is TRBJ2-7 and V is TRBV18; TRBD1 aligns across 7 bases. As DNA, the CDR3 is TGTGCCAGCTCACCGGGCAGGGGGTCCTACGAGCAGTACTTC. It is translated as CASSPGRGSYEQYF.